A single sample is the source of the 28 T cell receptor beta chains below, sequenced in a study of cytomegalovirus exposure and HLA in healthy donors. Use of 60 Vbeta and 13 Jbeta primers characterized the PCR. Profiled with immunoSEQ multiplex PCR; TCRdb holds only in-frame clones, not every one. Of about 170,000 clones in the sample, roughly two thirds were seen once. Sequenced: PBMCs. The origin of the receptors is a young woman in good health and CMV-seropositive.

The genes are TRBV6-5 and TRBJ1-2, with D possibly matching TRBD1 (5 bases). Germline CDR1 and CDR2: MNHEY and SVGAGI. This CDR3 has 14 residues. Trimming removed 3 bases at V and 2 bases at J, with 10 bases between. CDR3 DNA: TGTGCCAGCAGTTATGGGGCAGAAAACTATGGCTACACCTTC. This gives the protein CASSYGAENYGYTF.

The V and J genes are TRBV9 and TRBJ2-1; TRBD2 matches 11 bases. This CDR3 has 15 residues. Unmatched junction bases numbered 6, after V lost 3 bases and J lost 7 bases. Germline V gene lookup returns CDR1 SGDLS and CDR2 YYNGEE. CDR3 bases: TGTGCCAGCAGCGCCACCCTAGCGGGGGGTAATGAGCAGTTCTTC. Protein: CASSATLAGGNEQFF.

J is TRBJ1-2 and V is TRBV7-5; whether TRBD1, the table's D call, matches the DNA was not checked. TRBV7-5 is a recognized pseudogene. The CDR3 covers 17 residues. The CDR3 loop is CARSLEQGTRLNYGYTF. CDR3 DNA sequence: TGTGCCAGAAGCTTAGAGCAGGGGACACGATTAAACTATGGCTACACCTTC.

This clone has a single count. The chain employs TRBV7-9 and TRBJ2-2, with D perhaps TRBD2 (7 bases). Deletions cut 4 bases from V and 2 bases from J, with 23 bases between. Germline CDR1 reads SEHNR; CDR2 reads FQNEAQ (reference sequence). This CDR3 has 19 amino acids. The CDR3 spells CASSSKMGVTGGNTGELFF. In nucleotides, the CDR3 is TGTGCCAGCAGCTCCAAAATGGGGGTTACGGGGGGCAACACCGGGGAGCTGTTTTTT.

The CDR3, as DNA: TGTGCCAGCAGCTTAGGCGGCGCCCCGGTTAACTATGGCTACACCTTC. The encoded protein is CASSLGGAPVNYGYTF. The rearrangement uses TRBV7-9 and TRBJ1-2; D gene ambiguous. The CDR3 sequence is 16 residues long. Trimming shortened V by 1 base and J by 1 base, and 13 bases separated the two germline ends. Per the germline V gene, CDR1 is SEHNR and CDR2 is FQNEAQ (reference sequence).

The gene calls are TRBV2 and TRBJ2-1, with TRBD1 identical over 9 bases. V lost 4 bases, J lost 7 bases, and 5 bases stayed unmatched. Germline loops: CDR1 SNHLY, CDR2 FYNNEI. The CDR3 loop spans 14 amino acids. In DNA, the CDR3 is TGTGCCAGCAGTGTACGGGACAGGGTAAATGAGCAGTTCTTC. Its protein product is CASSVRDRVNEQFF.

A few counts support this clone. CDR3 DNA sequence: TGTGCCAGCAGCCATCTGGGGGGGGCGGGCACTGAAGCTTTCTTT. This encodes CASSHLGGAGTEAFF. This rearrangement joins TRBV14 to TRBJ1-1, with a possible D match to TRBD1 (6 bases). The length of the CDR3 is 15 residues. Germline lookup yields CDR1 SGHDN and CDR2 FVKESK. Deletions cut 3 bases from V and 4 bases from J, with 15 bases between.

About this clone: Germline is not matched at one junction end, which may reflect a read error. Distinct nucleotide sequences in the sample also encode this CDR3. The chain couples TRBV27 to TRBJ1-2; D uncertain. This CDR3 has 13 residues. From germline, CDR1 is MNHEY and CDR2 SMNVEV (reference sequence). CDR3 in DNA: TGTGCTAGCAGTCACGAAAGTGGGAGCCTTTACACCTTC. Protein sequence: CASSHESGSLYTF.

The CDR3 DNA reads TGTGCCAGTAGTTTCCGCGGCGGGGCAAATGAAAAACTGTTTTTT. Protein sequence: CASSFRGGANEKLFF. The rearrangement uses TRBV19 and TRBJ1-4; TRBD1 might be the D (5 bases). The germline CDR1 and CDR2 sequences are LNHDA and SQIVND (reference sequence). V was trimmed by 5 bases and J by 5 bases, leaving 15 bases between them. The length of the CDR3 is 15 residues.

The J gene is TRBJ2-5, the V gene TRBV23-1; D not resolved. TRBV23-1 is noted as an ORF with a role that remains uncertain. The CDR3 loop spans 15 amino acids. V lost 0 bases to trimming and J lost 9 bases, with 17 bases between them. CDR3 protein: CASSQSLQFQVAQYF. The CDR3 DNA is TGCGCCAGCAGTCAATCGCTGCAGTTCCAAGTGGCCCAGTACTTC.

The chain couples TRBV9 to TRBJ1-2; D is undetermined. The germline V and J ends were trimmed by 2 bases and 2 bases, with 10 bases remaining between them. The germline CDR1 and CDR2 sequences are SGDLS and YYNGEE. This CDR3 region has 14 residues. The chain's CDR3 is CASSVGDINYGYTF. Here the CDR3 DNA reads TGTGCCAGCAGCGTCGGTGACATAAACTATGGCTACACCTTC.

With respect to this clone: One junction end disagrees with the germline gene, perhaps due to a read error. The V gene is TRBV25-1, the J gene TRBJ2-6; no firm D call. Germline V gives CDR1 MGHDK, CDR2 SYGVNS. This CDR3 contains 14 residues. The CDR3 coding sequence is TGCCCAGTCCTTTTCGAAAGTGGGGCCAACGTCCTGACTTTC. It is translated as CPVLFESGANVLTF.

The chain carries TRBV27 and TRBJ1-2; D ambiguous. Per the germline V gene, CDR1 is MNHEY and CDR2 is SMNVEV (reference sequence). The CDR3 loop spans 17 amino acids. Deletions cut 0 bases from V and 6 bases from J, with 20 bases between. CDR3 nucleotide sequence: TGTGCCAGCAGTTTATCCTCCGGGAGGGCGAGGCTTGATGGCTACACCTTC. Translated, it gives CASSLSSGRARLDGYTF.

V and J are TRBV9 and TRBJ2-1; 15 nucleotides match TRBD2. The germline V gene has CDR1 SGDLS and CDR2 YYNGEE. V lost 0 bases, J lost 7 bases, and 5 bases stayed unmatched. The CDR3 is 17 residues long. The CDR3 DNA is TGTGCCAGCAGCGTAGGGACTAGCGGGGGGGCAGGAAATGAGCAGTTCTTC. Protein product: CASSVGTSGGAGNEQFF.

This clone was seen more than once but under ten times. The chain links TRBV7-9 to TRBJ2-7; D not certain. Germline-derived CDR1 and CDR2 are SEHNR and FQNEAQ (reference sequence). This CDR3 is built from 11 residues. V lost 0 bases to trimming and J lost 5 bases, with 2 bases between them. This CDR3 is CASSLADEQYF. The CDR3 nucleotides are TGTGCCAGCAGCTTAGCCGACGAGCAGTACTTC.

The V gene is TRBV30, the J gene TRBJ1-2; TRBD1 matches at 9 bases. The CDR3 has 12 amino acids. Germline V lookup: CDR1 GTSNPN, CDR2 SVGIG (reference sequence). V lost 5 bases to trimming and J lost 5 bases; unmatched junction nucleotides: 3. The DNA for the CDR3 is TGTGCCTGGTTAGGGACAGGGTATGGCTACACCTTC. This encodes CAWLGTGYGYTF.

J is TRBJ2-1 and V is TRBV5-6; 10 nucleotides align to TRBD1. The CDR3 loop spans 15 amino acids. Germline trimming cut 3 bases from V and 6 bases from J; bases unmatched to any gene: 6. Germline CDR1 is SGHDT and CDR2 is YYEEEE. The DNA of the CDR3 is TGTGCCAGCAGCTCCGGGACAGGGGAAGGCAATGAGCAGTTCTTC. The encoded protein is CASSSGTGEGNEQFF.

This chain connects TRBV4-1 to TRBJ2-5; maybe TRBD1 (5 bases). Matching the DNA end better, TRBJ2-7 makes the J call doubtful. The CDR3 contains 14 residues. Germline CDR1 and CDR2: MGHRA and YSYEKL. In DNA form, the CDR3 reads TGCGCCAGCAGCCAAGGACAGTACTCCTACGAGCAGTACTTC. This sequence encodes CASSQGQYSYEQYF.

The chain employs TRBV19 and TRBJ1-5; weak D call: TRBD1 (6 bases). The CDR3 is made up of 12 amino acids. Trimming left V 6 bases short and J 6 bases short, with 9 bases between. Germline assignment: CDR1 LNHDA and CDR2 SQIVND (reference sequence). This CDR3 is CASSTGSQPQHF. CDR3 sequence (DNA): TGTGCCAGTAGCACAGGGAGTCAGCCCCAGCATTTT.

DNA of the CDR3: TGCAGTGCTAGTCTCGGTGAGCAGTTCTTC. Its translation is CSASLGEQFF. The V and J genes are TRBV20-1 and TRBJ2-1, with D uncertain. The length of the CDR3 is 10 residues. CDR1 and CDR2 (germline): DFQATT, SNEGSKA (reference sequence). Trimming stripped 3 bases from V and 9 bases from J, with 6 bases between.

The chain has TRBV2 and TRBJ2-7, with 9 nucleotides matching TRBD1. The germline V gene has CDR1 SNHLY and CDR2 FYNNEI. This CDR3 region has 15 residues. The V gene end was trimmed by 4 bases and the J gene end by 4 bases; junction bases not matched to a gene: 8. The CDR3 DNA follows: TGTGCCAGCAGTGGCGGGACAGGGAGAGGGTACGAGCAGTACTTC. The encoded protein is CASSGGTGRGYEQYF.

V gene TRBV30 combines with J gene TRBJ2-3, with 14 nucleotides matching TRBD2. In germline, CDR1 is GTSNPN, CDR2 SVGIG (reference sequence). The CDR3 is 21 residues long. The V and J ends lost 1 base and 2 bases, in that order; junction bases with no gene match: 17. CDR3 sequence: CAWSATTNKPGLAGDTDTQYF. In nucleotides, the CDR3 is TGTGCCTGGAGTGCGACAACTAATAAACCGGGACTAGCGGGGGACACAGATACGCAGTATTTT.

The chain uses TRBV4-3 and TRBJ1-2; TRBD1 agrees at 8 bases. Germline V gives CDR1 LGHNA, CDR2 YSLEER. This CDR3 comprises 13 residues. The V and J ends lost 3 bases and 7 bases, in that order; junction bases with no gene match: 4. The chain's CDR3 is CASSQRQGSGYTF. The CDR3 DNA is TGCGCCAGCAGCCAGAGACAGGGGAGTGGCTACACCTTC.

This chain uses TRBV19 with TRBJ2-5; TRBD2 aligns across 11 bases. V lost 4 bases to trimming and J lost 4 bases; unmatched junction nucleotides: 5. This CDR3 comprises 15 residues. Germline-derived CDR1 and CDR2 are LNHDA and SQIVND (reference sequence). The CDR3 DNA follows: TGTGCCAGTAGTACCCTAACTAGCGGGGGAGAGACCCAGTACTTC. The encoded protein is CASSTLTSGGETQYF. The whole variable domain, filled in from reference TRBV19 and TRBJ2-5, reads DGGITQSPKYLFRKEGQNVTLSCEQNLNHDAMYWYRQDPGQGLRLIYYSQIVNDFQKGDIAEGYSVSREKKESFPLTVTSAQKNPTAFYLCASSTLTSGGETQYFGPGTRLLVL.

In regard to this clone: Other DNA sequences from this sample encode an identical CDR3 as well. This rearrangement joins TRBV10-3 to TRBJ2-1; TRBD2 might be the D (6 bases). The length of the CDR3 is 16 residues. Trimming shortened V by 3 bases and J by 0 bases, and 12 bases separated the two germline ends. Germline values: CDR1 ENHRY, CDR2 SYGVKD. This CDR3 is CAISEPGLSSYNEQFF. The CDR3 nucleotides are TGTGCCATCAGTGAACCGGGACTGAGCTCCTACAATGAGCAGTTCTTC.

This clone was seen only once. This rearrangement joins TRBV28 to TRBJ2-1; 9 positions match TRBD2. The CDR3 has 15 residues. Germline V gene sequence: CDR1 MDHEN, CDR2 SYDVKM. The V gene end was trimmed by 8 bases and the J gene end by 8 bases; junction bases not matched to a gene: 13. DNA of the CDR3: TGTGCCAGCCGTGGCGGGGGGGCGTTCTCGGATGAGCAGTTCTTC. Amino acids: CASRGGGAFSDEQFF.

The gene calls are TRBV19 and TRBJ2-7, with 10 positions matching TRBD1. Per the germline V gene, CDR1 is LNHDA and CDR2 is SQIVND (reference sequence). The CDR3 is 13 amino acids. With V trimmed by 4 bases and J by 3 bases, 0 bases remained unmatched. The CDR3 DNA sequence: TGTGCCAGTAGTAGGACAGGGGGCTACGAGCAGTACTTC. Protein sequence: CASSRTGGYEQYF.

The chain links TRBV1 to TRBJ1-2; the table assigns TRBD1, which was not confirmed against the DNA. TRBV1 is classified as a pseudogene. This CDR3 region has 14 residues. CDR3 sequence (DNA): TGCACCAGCCCAGAGGGACAGGGGAGCTATGGCTACACCTTC. Amino acids: CTSPEGQGSYGYTF.